This TCR beta chain was sequenced for a study of T cells after yellow fever vaccination. TCRdb ran MiXCR on the 5' RACE reads and lists one entry per CDR3 protein. The sample includes over 200,000 distinct CDR3 sequences, approximately 6.8% of them seen just once. V shed 10 bases, J shed 4 bases, and the junction held 6 bases outside the gene matches. The CDR3 loop spans 13 amino acids. Regarding the study as a whole: A secondary response was less intense yet reached its peak sooner, at day 5 versus 15. Clonotypes appearing in both CD4 and CD8 compartments existed, and their share was small.

A word on this clonotype: What it binds is unknown.

The V gene is TRBV12-3 or TRBV12-4, the J gene TRBJ2-1; TRBD1 matches at 8 bases. This sequence originates from a man younger than 40 who received the YFV17D yellow fever vaccine. Material: CD4+ T cells sorted from PBMCs, obtained on the day of the yellow fever booster vaccination. This CDR3 is CATRQGRYNEQFF. The CDR3 DNA follows: TGTGCCACCAGACAGGGGAGGTACAATGAGCAGTTCTTC.